This TCR beta chain was captured in a study of T cells in tuberculosis. On the study more broadly: IGRA-negative adolescents, IGRA-positive adolescents with latent tuberculosis and adults with active tuberculosis formed this South African cohort.

Time point denoted: new active TB diagnosis, blood taken before or within 7 days of starting treatment. There are 13 residues in the CDR3. J was trimmed by 3 bases and V by 3 bases; bases with no gene match: 1. Germline V lookup: CDR1 MDHEN, CDR2 SYDVKM. Produced via immunoSEQ multiplex PCR; TCRdb's table is partial and in-frame only. Of fewer than 35,000 clones in the sample, 86% are singletons; the top ten hold around 5.5%. Only a few counts were recorded for this clone. This clonotype was obtained from an adult with tuberculosis. The chain uses TRBV28 and TRBJ1-1; 7 nucleotides align to TRBD1. The specimen comprised PBMCs, sampled at tuberculosis diagnosis. The DNA for the CDR3 is TGTGCCAGCAGTTTGGACAGGTACACTGAAGCTTTCTTT. Translation gives CASSLDRYTEAFF.